A single sample is the source of the 2 T cell receptor beta chains below, sequenced in a study of blood T cell repertoires in COVID-19. Sequenced by immunoSEQ multiplex PCR; TCRdb stores in-frame clones only, minus some. The data show some 240,000 clones, approximately 85% seen once. The sequencing input was PBMCs or T cells enriched from blood (not recorded which). The receptor source for this set is a woman between 50 and 59 years old who had been exposed to COVID-19.

The chain carries TRBV2 and TRBJ1-2; TRBD1 aligns across 9 bases. V trimming: 6 bases; J trimming: 8 bases; junction bases outside the gene matches: 7. The CDR3 consists of 13 residues. Germline loops: CDR1 SNHLY, CDR2 FYNNEI. Here the CDR3 reads CASRGQGIEGYTF. The DNA of the CDR3 is TGTGCCAGCAGGGGACAGGGAATAGAGGGCTACACCTTC.

The chain couples TRBV4-3 to TRBJ1-2, with D perhaps matching TRBD1 (6 bases). Germline loops: CDR1 LGHNA, CDR2 YSLEER. The CDR3 is 16 residues long. With 0 bases removed from V and 2 bases from J, the gap between germline ends came to 13 bases. This CDR3 is CASSQDRNRANYGYTF. For the CDR3, the DNA is TGCGCCAGCAGCCAAGATAGAAACAGGGCCAACTATGGCTACACCTTC.